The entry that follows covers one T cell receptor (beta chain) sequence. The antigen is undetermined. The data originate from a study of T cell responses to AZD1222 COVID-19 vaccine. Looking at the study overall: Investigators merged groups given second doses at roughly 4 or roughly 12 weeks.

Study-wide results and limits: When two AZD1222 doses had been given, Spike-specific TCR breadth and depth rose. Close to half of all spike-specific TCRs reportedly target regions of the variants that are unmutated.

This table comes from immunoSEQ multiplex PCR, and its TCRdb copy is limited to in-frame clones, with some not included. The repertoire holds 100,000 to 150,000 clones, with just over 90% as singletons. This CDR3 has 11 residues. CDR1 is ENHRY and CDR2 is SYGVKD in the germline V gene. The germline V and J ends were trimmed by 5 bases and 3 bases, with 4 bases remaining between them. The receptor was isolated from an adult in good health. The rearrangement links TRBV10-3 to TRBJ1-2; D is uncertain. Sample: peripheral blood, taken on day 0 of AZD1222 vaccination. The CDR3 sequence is CAISRDYGYTF. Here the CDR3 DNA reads TGTGCCATCAGTAGAGACTATGGCTACACCTTC.